Here is one T cell receptor (beta chain) with its context. The CDR3 extends over 16 amino acids. J lost 3 bases, V lost 4 bases, and 6 bases had no gene match. The germline CDR1 and CDR2 sequences are SGHRS and YFSETQ. Produced via immunoSEQ multiplex PCR; TCRdb's table is partial and in-frame only. The sample has under 70,000 clones, roughly nine tenths seen once. This entry comes from a study of T cell changes during pregnancy in multiple sclerosis. The genes are TRBV5-1 and TRBJ2-3; 12 nucleotides align to TRBD2. This TCR came from a female donor in good health, enrolled as a control in a pregnancy study. The sample consisted of peripheral blood, taken in the third trimester of pregnancy. As DNA, the CDR3 is TGCGCCAGCAGCCCGCTACTAGCGGGAGGAACAGATACGCAGTATTTT. It specifies CASSPLLAGGTDTQYF.